This TCR beta chain emerged from a study of T cells in Graves' hyperthyroidism and ophthalmopathy. This clonotype has at least ten counts. An absence of ophthalmopathy progression within 18 months meant stable Graves' hyperthyroidism. Patients were aged 18 to 65, had disease duration under 2 months, and had newly diagnosed hyperthyroidism. Template material for amplifying TCR beta CDR3 regions consisted of RNA transcripts. The primer set for the first-round RT-PCR of the TCR CDR3 was HTBI. TCRdb processed the multiplex PCR reads anew with MiXCR; each CDR3 protein has one entry. The sample shows about 320,000 distinct CDR3 sequences, approximately 15% of them seen only once. Deletions cut 1 base from V and 4 bases from J, with 7 bases between. The CDR3 is 12 amino acids. Germline CDR1 reads DFQATT; CDR2 reads SNEGSKA (reference sequence).

The rearrangement joins TRBV20-1 to TRBJ1-2; the D is unclear. This TCR derives from a man aged 25 to 45 with Graves' hyperthyroidism. The sequencing input was blood. CDR3 sequence: CSARVEAYGYTF. CDR3 DNA: TGCAGTGCTAGAGTGGAGGCCTATGGCTACACCTTC.